Below, 12 T cell receptor beta chains from the same sample are listed, as sequenced in a study of T-cell reconstitution after alpha-beta-depleted transplantation in children. Preparing the TCRbeta library involved the use of unique molecular identifiers. TCRdb recomputed calls from the PCR reads with MiXCR, one row per CDR3 protein. Found here are about 300,000 distinct CDR3 sequences, roughly a tenth of them singletons; the top ten hold about 8%. The input for sequencing was PBMCs, taken before TCRalphabeta/CD19-depleted stem cell transplant. Receptors originate from a boy under two years old with acute myeloid leukemia, due to receive a stem cell transplant.

The genes are TRBV5-1 and TRBJ2-3, with D perhaps given as TRBD1 or TRBD2 (5 bases each). V lost 5 bases and J lost 2, with 15 bases in between. This CDR3 is 15 amino acids long. Germline assignment: CDR1 SGHRS and CDR2 YFSETQ. Here the CDR3 reads CASRGISGPTDTQYF. In DNA form, the CDR3 reads TGCGCCAGCAGGGGCATTTCGGGACCCACAGATACGCAGTATTTT.

This clonotype was observed at least ten times. The J gene is TRBJ2-3, the V gene TRBV13, with 11 bases that match TRBD2. Germline V gene data show CDR1 as PRHDT and CDR2 as FYEKMQ (reference sequence). The CDR3 runs to 15 residues. Germline trimming cut 6 bases from V and 2 bases from J; bases unmatched to any gene: 4. CDR3 protein: CASRATSGVTDTQYF. The CDR3 region has the DNA TGTGCCAGCAGGGCGACTAGCGGGGTCACAGATACGCAGTATTTT.

This clonotype was counted ten times or more. CDR3 residues: CSASRLGKNIQYF. The CDR3 DNA sequence: TGCAGTGCTAGTAGGCTAGGAAAAAACATTCAGTACTTC. The gene calls are TRBV20-1 and TRBJ2-4; no clear D gene. This CDR3 has 13 amino acids. Looked up from germline, CDR1 is DFQATT and CDR2 is SNEGSKA (reference sequence). Trimming pared 3 bases from V and 4 bases from J, leaving 10 bases between.

This clonotype was recorded at least ten times. The V and J genes are TRBV7-3 and TRBJ2-3, with D maybe TRBD2 (6 bases). CDR1 and CDR2 from the germline V gene are SGHTA and FQGTGA. Trimming pared 2 bases from V and 2 bases from J, leaving 14 bases between. CDR3 size: 16 residues. The CDR3 nucleotides read TGTGCCAGCAGCTTAGGGTATAGCGGTTACACAGATACGCAGTATTTT. It codes for CASSLGYSGYTDTQYF.

This clonotype was found many times. V is TRBV20-1 and J is TRBJ2-7, with a weak D call TRBD1 (5 bases). There are 16 residues in the CDR3. Trimming shortened V by 0 bases and J by 0 bases, and 15 bases separated the two germline ends. Germline values: CDR1 DFQATT, CDR2 SNEGSKA (reference sequence). The CDR3 region has the DNA TGCAGTGCTAGAGATGGGCCCAGTGGGGCCTCCTACGAGCAGTACTTC. This translates into CSARDGPSGASYEQYF.

Worth noting for this clonotype: It may be a read error: a sequence one base away is much more abundant. This chain uses TRBV7-2 with TRBJ1-6; D remains ambiguous. This CDR3 has 13 amino acids. Germline V gene lookup returns CDR1 SGHTA and CDR2 FQGNSA. The ends were cut back, 1 base at V and 10 bases at J, with 8 bases in the middle. CDR3 amino acids: CASSLDVISPLHF. CDR3 bases: TGTGCCAGCAGCTTAGACGTCATATCACCCCTCCACTTT.

This clonotype has ten or more counts. The V call is TRBV20-1, the J call TRBJ1-2; 8 bases are a match to TRBD1. V gave up 0 bases and J gave up 2 bases; unmatched junction bases: 8. CDR1 is DFQATT, CDR2 SNEGSKA, per germline (reference sequence). CDR3 length: 16 residues. In nucleotides, the CDR3 is TGCAGTGCTAGAGAAACAGGGGGTCGCAGGAACTATGGCTACACCTTC. This encodes CSARETGGRRNYGYTF.

This clonotype has ten or more counts. The J gene is TRBJ1-1, the V gene TRBV28, with 12 bases aligning to TRBD1. V trimming: 6 bases; J trimming: 10 bases; junction bases outside the gene matches: 12. The CDR3 is 15 residues long. CDR1 is MDHEN and CDR2 is SYDVKM in the germline V gene. CDR3 bases: TGTGCCAGCAGAGACAGCGGGACAGGGGGCTTGGCAGCTTTCTTT. Residues: CASRDSGTGGLAAFF.

This clonotype was recorded at least ten times. The chain joins TRBV29-1 to TRBJ1-1, with D uncertain. Germline V CDR1 and CDR2: SQVTM, ANQGSEA. The CDR3 runs to 10 residues. Trimming removed 4 bases at V and 4 bases at J, with 4 bases between. CDR3 sequence reads: CSVGSTEAFF. CDR3 bases: TGCAGCGTTGGGAGCACTGAAGCTTTCTTT. The full variable domain, completed using reference TRBV29-1 and TRBJ1-1, is SAVISQKPSRDICQRGTSLTIQCQVDSQVTMMFWYRQQPGQSLTLIATANQGSEATYESGFVIDKFPISRPNLTFSTLTVSNMSPEDSSIYLCSVGSTEAFFGQGTRLTVV.

A word on this clonotype: A much bigger clone sits one base away, suggesting this may be a read error. Without the conserved terminal phenylalanine or tryptophan, this CDR3 likely stems from a read error. J is TRBJ2-5 and V is TRBV7-9; D not certain. The V gene's germline CDR1 is SEHNR and CDR2 FQNEAQ (reference sequence). CDR3 length equals 14 residues. Trimming took off 3 bases at V and 0 bases at J, with 8 bases between the two ends. The CDR3 DNA sequence: TGTGCCAGCAGCTTGACATTGTACCAAGAGACCCAGTACTAC. It translates to CASSLTLYQETQYY.

V gene TRBV30 combines with J gene TRBJ1-1, with a weak D call TRBD1 (6 bases). CDR1 is GTSNPN and CDR2 is SVGIG in the germline V gene (reference sequence). This CDR3 has 13 residues. The V end was cut by 2 bases, the J end by 5 bases, with 12 bases between. CDR3 residues: CAWSQGPGTEAFF. CDR3 DNA: TGTGCCTGGAGTCAGGGGCCGGGTACTGAAGCTTTCTTT.

This clonotype was detected many times. The chain is built from TRBV28 and TRBJ1-1; 8 bases line up with TRBD1. Germline loops: CDR1 MDHEN, CDR2 SYDVKM. The length of the CDR3 is 15 residues. Germline trimming cut 4 bases from V and 3 bases from J; bases unmatched to any gene: 7. CDR3: CASSSDRGKDTEAFF. CDR3 in DNA: TGTGCCAGCAGTTCCGACAGGGGAAAGGACACTGAAGCTTTCTTT.